The 32 T cell receptor beta chains reported below all come from one sample, sequenced in a study of identifying expanded T cells in peripheral blood. Profiling relied on immunoSEQ multiplex PCR, and the TCRdb table lists in-frame clones only, not all of them. The sample includes approximately 85,000 clones, more than 70% of them seen just once. The sequenced sample consisted of blood. Every receptor here comes from a person aged 18 to 75 in good health.

The genes are TRBV4-2 and TRBJ1-5; D is unresolved. Looked up from germline, CDR1 is LGHNA and CDR2 is YNFKEQ. This CDR3 has 16 residues. Trimming left V 0 bases short and J 3 bases short, with 12 bases between. The CDR3 DNA reads TGTGCCAGCAGCCAAGAATCGGGGATTTACAATCAGCCCCAGCATTTT. It yields the protein CASSQESGIYNQPQHF.

The chain combines TRBV30 with TRBJ1-6; D call uncertain. The CDR3 is 11 amino acids. In germline, CDR1 is GTSNPN, CDR2 SVGIG (reference sequence). Between the trimmed V and J ends, which lost 0 bases and 12 bases, there was a span of 6 bases. The DNA for the CDR3 is TGTGCCTGGAGTGTCCGCCTACCCCTCCACTTT. This translates into CAWSVRLPLHF. Full variable domain (rest looked up from reference TRBV30 and TRBJ1-6): SQTIHQWPATLVQPVGSPLSLECTVEGTSNPNLYWYRQAAGRGLQLLFYSVGIGQISSEVPQNLSASRPQDRQFILSSKKLLLSDSGFYLCAWSVRLPLHFGNGTRLTVT.

The chain has TRBV12-5 and TRBJ2-3; D is unclear. Germline CDR1 is LGHNT and CDR2 is FRNRAP. The V and J ends lost 7 bases and 2 bases respectively, with 7 bases between them. This CDR3 has 12 amino acids. The CDR3 DNA is TGTGCTAGTGCCAAAGACACAGATACGCAGTATTTT. Translated, it gives CASAKDTDTQYF.

This rearrangement joins TRBV6-5 to TRBJ1-3; 7 positions agree with TRBD1. After removal of 0 bases from V and 3 bases from J, the junction contained 5 bases not matched to a gene. CDR1 is MNHEY and CDR2 is SVGAGI in the germline V gene. This CDR3 comprises 16 residues. The CDR3 region has the DNA TGTGCCAGCAGTTACTCCCAGGGGGGTGTTGGAAACACCATATATTTT. As protein: CASSYSQGGVGNTIYF.

This chain links TRBV6-5 with TRBJ1-1; 7 bases map to TRBD1. The CDR3 has 14 residues. Per germline, CDR1 MNHEY and CDR2 SVGAGI. J gave up 4 bases and V 6 bases, and 8 bases lay outside the gene matches. This chain's CDR3 is CASRVTGDSTEAFF. The CDR3 DNA is TGTGCCAGCAGGGTTACAGGGGACAGCACTGAAGCTTTCTTT.

This sequence joins TRBV2 and TRBJ2-2; D gene unclear. V was cut by 8 bases and J by 3 bases, with 10 bases left in between. This CDR3 is built from 13 residues. The germline CDR1 and CDR2 sequences are SNHLY and FYNNEI. CDR3 residues: CASRLEDTGELFF. The CDR3 coding sequence is TGTGCCAGCCGCCTCGAGGACACCGGGGAGCTGTTTTTT.

The V call is TRBV11-2, the J call TRBJ2-3; D is uncertain. Trimming stripped 2 bases from V and 2 bases from J, with 8 bases between. Germline assignment: CDR1 SGHAT and CDR2 FQNNGV. This CDR3 has 14 residues. This CDR3 is CASSLSRDTDTQYF. DNA of the CDR3: TGTGCCAGCAGCTTAAGTAGAGACACAGATACGCAGTATTTT.

CDR3 loop: CAWRDLTGTGDREQYF. As DNA, the CDR3 is TGTGCCTGGAGGGACCTAACCGGGACAGGGGATCGCGAGCAGTACTTC. The chain recombines TRBV30 with TRBJ2-7; 10 bases map to TRBD1. J lost 6 bases, V lost 3 bases, and 14 bases had no gene match. This CDR3 spans 16 amino acids. The germline V gene encodes CDR1 GTSNPN and CDR2 SVGIG (reference sequence).

This clone was observed a single time. V and J are TRBV7-2 and TRBJ1-4; TRBD1 is a possible D gene (6 bases). With 2 bases removed from V and 8 bases from J, the gap between germline ends came to 15 bases. Germline V gene sequence: CDR1 SGHTA, CDR2 FQGNSA. The CDR3 is made up of 15 amino acids. CDR3 DNA sequence: TGTGCCAGCAGCTTACTCCCAGGGGCGGACGAAAAACTGTTTTTT. It translates to CASSLLPGADEKLFF.

The chain uses TRBV5-1 and TRBJ2-3; 13 bases agree with TRBD2. CDR1 SGHRS and CDR2 YFSETQ come from the germline V gene. V gave up 3 bases and J gave up 8 bases; unmatched junction bases: 21. This CDR3 is built from 20 residues. CDR3 residues: CASSYTGLAGARGGMATQYF. The CDR3 DNA is TGCGCCAGCAGCTACACCGGACTAGCGGGGGCCCGGGGAGGTATGGCTACGCAGTATTTT.

This rearrangement joins TRBV10-1 to TRBJ1-1; TRBD1 might be the D (5 bases). V lost 0 bases to trimming and J lost 3 bases, with 11 bases between them. The V gene's germline CDR1 is WNHNN and CDR2 SYGVQD (reference sequence). The length of the CDR3 is 15 residues. The CDR3 DNA sequence: TGCGCCAGCAGTGAGTCCCCGGGAGGGGACACTGAAGCTTTCTTT. Protein: CASSESPGGDTEAFF.

The V call is TRBV7-6, the J call TRBJ2-7; the D gene could be TRBD1 or TRBD2 (5 bases each). Germline CDR1 and CDR2: SGHVS and FNYEAQ. The length of the CDR3 is 14 residues. V gave up 5 bases and J gave up 2 bases, with 13 bases separating them. CDR3 DNA: TGTGCCAGCAGCCTGGGACCCTCTGCCTACGAGCAGTACTTC. Encoded protein: CASSLGPSAYEQYF.

The rearrangement joins TRBV7-9 to TRBJ1-3; D possibly corresponds to TRBD1 (5 bases). The CDR3 covers 15 residues. Germline CDR1 and CDR2: SEHNR and FQNEAQ (reference sequence). V dropped 3 bases and J dropped 0 bases, with 9 bases sitting between them. CDR3 region: CASSLLRDSGNTIYF. The CDR3 DNA sequence: TGTGCCAGCAGCTTGCTCAGGGACTCTGGAAACACCATATATTTT.

The chain recombines TRBV18 with TRBJ2-3; TRBD2 matches at 12 bases. This CDR3 is built from 15 residues. Germline CDR1 is KGHSH and CDR2 is LQKENI. V lost 1 base and J lost 5; bases outside the gene matches: 1. CDR3 coding DNA: TGTGCCAGCTCACCACGACTAGCGGGGGTAGATACGCAGTATTTT. Its protein product is CASSPRLAGVDTQYF.

The genes are TRBV14 and TRBJ2-7; the D gene is possibly TRBD1 (7 bases). The V end lost 3 bases, the J end lost 5 bases, and 14 bases lay between the germline ends. This CDR3 contains 14 residues. The germline V gene encodes CDR1 SGHDN and CDR2 FVKESK. DNA of the CDR3: TGTGCCAGCAGCCAGGACAGGAGGGAGAACGAGCAGTACTTC. It is translated as CASSQDRRENEQYF.

This rearrangement joins TRBV25-1 to TRBJ2-1, with D hard to call. The CDR3 sequence is 15 residues long. The ends were cut back, 0 bases at V and 7 bases at J, with 13 bases in the middle. The germline CDR1 and CDR2 sequences are MGHDK and SYGVNS. The CDR3 region is CASSEYHEYGNEQFF. The CDR3 region has the DNA TGTGCCAGCAGTGAATATCACGAGTATGGGAATGAGCAGTTCTTC.

The chain links TRBV7-6 to TRBJ2-1; 9 bases line up with TRBD2. The CDR3 has 18 residues. Trimming took 3 bases from V and 1 from J; bases not matched to a gene: 10. CDR1 is SGHVS and CDR2 is FNYEAQ in the germline V gene. The CDR3, as DNA: TGTGCCAGCAGCTTGATGGGATTAGCGGGGGATTCCTACAATGAGCAGTTCTTC. Its translation: CASSLMGLAGDSYNEQFF. Drawing the rest from reference TRBV7-6 and TRBJ2-1, the complete variable domain is GAGVSQSPRYKVTKRGQDVALRCDPISGHVSLYWYRQALGQGPEFLTYFNYEAQQDKSGLPNDRFSAERPEGSISTLTIQRTEQRDSAMYRCASSLMGLAGDSYNEQFFGPGTRLTVL.

V and J are TRBV28 and TRBJ2-7, with 9 nucleotides matching TRBD1. V was clipped by 6 bases and J by 7 bases; unmatched bases: 22. The CDR3 has 18 residues. CDR1 is MDHEN, CDR2 SYDVKM, per germline. CDR3 nucleotide sequence: TGTGCCAGCAGGAATATGTTACATCCTGCATTTGGACAGGGGGAGCAGTACTTC. It translates to CASRNMLHPAFGQGEQYF.

The rearrangement uses TRBV7-9 and TRBJ2-1; 10 nucleotides line up with TRBD1. The CDR3 is 16 amino acids. After removal of 5 bases from V and 3 bases from J, the junction contained 7 bases not matched to a gene. CDR1 and CDR2 (germline): SEHNR, FQNEAQ (reference sequence). The CDR3 region has the DNA TGTGCCAGCAGCCCCCAGACAGGGGGCGACTACAATGAGCAGTTCTTC. Translated: CASSPQTGGDYNEQFF.

V gene TRBV28 combines with J gene TRBJ2-1; TRBD1 is a possible D gene (5 bases). Per germline, CDR1 MDHEN and CDR2 SYDVKM. V shed 3 bases and J shed 7 bases, with 7 bases lying between them. The CDR3 length is 12 residues. This chain's CDR3 is CASSFAGNEQFF. The CDR3 DNA follows: TGTGCCAGCAGTTTTGCAGGGAATGAGCAGTTCTTC.

This chain joins TRBV9 and TRBJ2-4; D is uncertain. The CDR3 is 13 amino acids. Trimming shortened V by 6 bases and J by 15 bases, and 22 bases separated the two germline ends. The germline gives CDR1 SGDLS, CDR2 YYNGEE. The CDR3 DNA reads TGTGCCAGCACCTGTCCCACGTTAGTCCGAGGGTACTTC. Translating it yields CASTCPTLVRGYF. The complete variable domain, with remaining parts taken from reference TRBV9 and TRBJ2-4, reads DSGVTQTPKHLITATGQRVTLRCSPRSGDLSVYWYQQSLDQGLQFLIQYYNGEERAKGNILERFSAQQFPDLHSELNLSSLELGDSALYFCASTCPTLVRGYFGAGTRLSVL.

The rearrangement uses TRBV5-1 and TRBJ2-1; 7 bases fit TRBD2. Germline lookup yields CDR1 SGHRS and CDR2 YFSETQ. J was trimmed by 3 bases and V by 1 base; bases with no gene match: 1. The CDR3 extends over 14 amino acids. In nucleotides, the CDR3 is TGCGCCAGCAGCTTGCCTAGCGGCTACAATGAGCAGTTCTTC. Protein product: CASSLPSGYNEQFF.

This sequence joins TRBV6-4 and TRBJ2-1; 11 bases match TRBD1. The CDR3 has 13 amino acids. Germline V gene lookup returns CDR1 MRHNA and CDR2 SNTAGT. V lost 6 bases and J lost 10; bases outside the gene matches: 5. CDR3 amino acids: CASSVGTGGEQFF. DNA for the CDR3: TGTGCCAGCAGCGTTGGGACAGGGGGGGAGCAGTTCTTC.

This chain joins TRBV30 and TRBJ2-5; 7 nucleotides agree with TRBD1. Germline V gene lookup returns CDR1 GTSNPN and CDR2 SVGIG (reference sequence). The CDR3 totals 15 residues. V shed 2 bases, J shed 1 base, and the junction held 7 bases outside the gene matches. Here the CDR3 reads CAWSMGQSRQETQYF. CDR3 in DNA: TGTGCCTGGAGTATGGGACAGTCCCGCCAAGAGACCCAGTACTTC.

V and J are TRBV7-8 and TRBJ2-6; 10 bases are a match to TRBD1. The CDR3 runs to 20 residues. J lost 0 bases, V lost 5 bases, and 13 bases had no gene match. Germline-derived CDR1 and CDR2 are SGHVS and FQNEAQ. CDR3 sequence reads: CASSRGVGTGDLSGANVLTF. For the CDR3, the DNA is TGTGCCAGCAGCAGAGGGGTCGGGACAGGGGACCTCTCTGGGGCCAACGTCCTGACTTTC. Complete variable domain (other parts from reference TRBV7-8 and TRBJ2-6): GAGVSQSPRYKVAKRGQDVALRCDPISGHVSLFWYQQALGQGPEFLTYFQNEAQLDKSGLPSDRFFAERPEGSVSTLKIQRTQQEDSAVYLCASSRGVGTGDLSGANVLTFGAGSRLTVL.

The chain recombines TRBV5-1 with TRBJ2-5; D gene unclear. Trimming pared 4 bases from V and 4 bases from J, leaving 11 bases between. This CDR3 comprises 13 residues. Germline loops: CDR1 SGHRS, CDR2 YFSETQ. CDR3 amino acids: CASSPDATETQYF. The CDR3 DNA is TGCGCCAGCAGCCCGGATGCGACAGAGACCCAGTACTTC.

This sequence joins TRBV10-2 and TRBJ2-5, with D perhaps given as TRBD1 or TRBD2 (5 bases each). The CDR3 loop spans 15 amino acids. V lost 2 bases to trimming and J lost 1 base, with 11 bases between them. Germline CDR1 and CDR2: WSHSY and SAAADI. CDR3 sequence (DNA): TGCGCCAGCAGTGAGGGGACCGGCTTCCAAGAGACCCAGTACTTC. This gives the protein CASSEGTGFQETQYF.

This sequence joins TRBV11-3 and TRBJ2-7; no clear D gene. With 6 bases removed from V and 1 base from J, the gap between germline ends came to 13 bases. The CDR3 has 14 amino acids. Germline CDR1 SGHNT, CDR2 YENEEA. CDR3: CASSPLADSYEQYF. The DNA of the CDR3 is TGTGCCAGCAGTCCCTTGGCGGATTCCTACGAGCAGTACTTC.

The chain is built from TRBV19 and TRBJ1-2; TRBD1 might be the D (5 bases). Germline CDR1 LNHDA, CDR2 SQIVND (reference sequence). The CDR3 runs to 15 residues. Trimming pared 6 bases from V and 2 bases from J, leaving 16 bases between. Written as DNA, the CDR3 is TGTGCCAGTAGCCCGCCGGGGGGTGAAAACTATGGCTACACCTTC. Protein sequence: CASSPPGGENYGYTF.

V and J are TRBV9 and TRBJ1-3; D perhaps matches TRBD1 (6 bases). This CDR3 is built from 14 residues. Trimming removed 1 base from V and 1 base from J, with 6 bases in between. Germline V gene sequence: CDR1 SGDLS, CDR2 YYNGEE. CDR3 amino acids: CASSVTGSGNTIYF. In DNA, the CDR3 is TGTGCCAGCAGCGTAACAGGGTCTGGAAACACCATATATTTT.

V is TRBV19 and J is TRBJ1-1; maybe TRBD1 (6 bases). V lost 6 bases and J lost 4, with 12 bases in between. Germline loops: CDR1 LNHDA, CDR2 SQIVND (reference sequence). The CDR3 totals 13 residues. This CDR3 is CASRQGSATEAFF. The CDR3, as DNA: TGTGCCAGTAGACAGGGATCGGCCACTGAAGCTTTCTTT.

The rearrangement joins TRBV5-8 to TRBJ2-4; the D gene is possibly TRBD2 (5 bases). The CDR3 spans 16 residues. Trimming cost V 0 bases and J 0 bases, with 10 bases left between them. The germline V gene has CDR1 SGHTS and CDR2 YDEGEE. The CDR3 loop reads CASSLGSGTAKNIQYF. The CDR3 region has the DNA TGTGCCAGCAGCTTGGGTTCGGGAACAGCCAAAAACATTCAGTACTTC.